The clone carrying this T cell receptor (beta chain) was seen a few times. Authors' analysis steps: Amplification with reference gene primers provided the estimates of nucleated cell counts. Repertoires were generated with immunoSEQ multiplex PCR, while TCRdb's copy carries only in-frame clones and drops some. Clone size and the V and J calls come from that table; the DNA yielded D and trimming. The sample holds approximately 350,000 clones, around 87% seen once. Seattle patient enrollment occurred during active infection, with longitudinal follow-up thereafter. These data come from a study of blood T cell repertoires in COVID-19. Study summary: The United States, Italy and Spain supplied acute and convalescent COVID-19 samples. PBMCs, B-cell-depleted T cells, or T cells provided the cDNA or gDNA that made up the material.

This CDR3 contains 15 residues. Trimming cost V 8 bases and J 9 bases; bases outside gene matches: 14. Germline V gives CDR1 MNHEY, CDR2 SMNVEV (reference sequence). The sequencing input was peripheral blood. The chain combines TRBV27 with TRBJ2-4; TRBD1 matches at 9 bases. This TCR was recovered from a woman aged 45-65 years with COVID-19, enrolled during active disease. CDR3 residues: CASRGQGNLGGIQYF. CDR3 coding DNA: TGTGCCAGCCGTGGACAGGGGAACTTAGGGGGCATTCAGTACTTC.